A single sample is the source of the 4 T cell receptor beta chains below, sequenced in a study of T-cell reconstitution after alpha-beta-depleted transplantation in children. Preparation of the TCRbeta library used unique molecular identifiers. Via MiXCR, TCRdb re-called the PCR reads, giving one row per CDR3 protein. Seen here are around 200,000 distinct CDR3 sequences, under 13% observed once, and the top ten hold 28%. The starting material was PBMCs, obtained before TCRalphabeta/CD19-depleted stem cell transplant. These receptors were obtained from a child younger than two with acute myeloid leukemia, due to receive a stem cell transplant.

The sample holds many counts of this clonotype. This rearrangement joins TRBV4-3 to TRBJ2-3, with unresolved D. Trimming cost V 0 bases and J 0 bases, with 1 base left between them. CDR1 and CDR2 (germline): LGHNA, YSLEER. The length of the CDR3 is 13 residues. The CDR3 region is CASSQDSTDTQYF. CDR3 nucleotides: TGCGCCAGCAGCCAAGACAGCACAGATACGCAGTATTTT.

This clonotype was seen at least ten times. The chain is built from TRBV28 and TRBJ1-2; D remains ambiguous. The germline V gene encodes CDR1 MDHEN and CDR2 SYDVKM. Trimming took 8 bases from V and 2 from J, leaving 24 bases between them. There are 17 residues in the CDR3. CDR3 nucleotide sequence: TGTGCCAGCGAACTAATTAGAGTGAAGGAACAAAACTATGGCTACACCTTC. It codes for CASELIRVKEQNYGYTF.

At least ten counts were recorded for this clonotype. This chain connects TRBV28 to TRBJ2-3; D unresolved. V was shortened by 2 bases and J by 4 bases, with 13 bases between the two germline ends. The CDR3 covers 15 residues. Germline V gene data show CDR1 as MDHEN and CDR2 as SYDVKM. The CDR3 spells CASSLRVAQADTQYF. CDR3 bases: TGTGCCAGCAGTTTACGAGTCGCCCAGGCAGATACGCAGTATTTT.

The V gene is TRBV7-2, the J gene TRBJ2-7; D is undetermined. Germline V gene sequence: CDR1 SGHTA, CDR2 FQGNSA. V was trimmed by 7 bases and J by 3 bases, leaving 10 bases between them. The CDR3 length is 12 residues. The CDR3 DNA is TGTGCCAGCACCACCTCCGTCTACGAGCAGTACTTC. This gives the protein CASTTSVYEQYF.